In its sample, the clone carrying this T cell receptor beta chain was seen a few times. Its target is not known. A much bigger clone sits one base away, suggesting this may be a read error. Likely a read error: the CDR3 ends without its conserved phenylalanine or tryptophan. This sample is part of a study of tumor and adjacent non-tumor tissue in lung cancer. As for the study in general: The patients, 9 to 11 men and about 5 women, were roughly 30 to 80 with stage I to III disease. Samples averaged around 4.2 million productive TCRbeta reads each. Study-wide findings and caveats: Top 100 clones took a larger repertoire share in normal lung.

This sample's RNA came from whole unsorted tissue. Three rounds of nested PCR, following a modified ARM-PCR protocol, produced the TCRbeta library. TCRdb reprocessed the multiplex PCR reads via MiXCR and lists one record per CDR3 protein. The profile shows more than 60,000 distinct CDR3 sequences, more than 60% of them singletons. The receptor comes from a woman between 45 and 65 years old with non-small cell lung cancer. The sequenced sample was lung tumor tissue.

The CDR3 sequence: CASSLYLQVSEQYL. CDR3 in DNA: TGTGCCAGCAGTTTATACCTACAGGTTTCCGAGCAGTACCTC. The chain recombines TRBV28 with TRBJ2-7, with a tentative D call TRBD1 (5 bases). Germline CDR1 and CDR2: MDHEN and SYDVKM. Trimming cost V 1 base and J 6 bases, with 13 bases left between them. The CDR3 runs to 14 residues.